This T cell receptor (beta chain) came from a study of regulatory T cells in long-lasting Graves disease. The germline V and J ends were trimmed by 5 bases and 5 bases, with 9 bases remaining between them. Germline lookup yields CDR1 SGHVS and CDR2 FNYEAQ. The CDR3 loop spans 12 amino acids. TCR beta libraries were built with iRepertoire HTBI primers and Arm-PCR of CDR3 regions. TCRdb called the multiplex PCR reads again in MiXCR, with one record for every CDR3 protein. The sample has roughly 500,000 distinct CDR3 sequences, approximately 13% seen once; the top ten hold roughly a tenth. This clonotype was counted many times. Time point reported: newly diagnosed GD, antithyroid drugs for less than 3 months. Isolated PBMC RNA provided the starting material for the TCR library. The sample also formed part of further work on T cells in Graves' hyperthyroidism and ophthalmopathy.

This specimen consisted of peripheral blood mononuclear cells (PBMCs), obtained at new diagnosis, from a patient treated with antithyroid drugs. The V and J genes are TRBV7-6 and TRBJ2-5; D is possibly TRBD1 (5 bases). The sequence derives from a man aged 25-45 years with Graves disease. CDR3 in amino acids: CASSVDSETQYF. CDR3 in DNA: TGTGCCAGCAGCGTCGACAGCGAGACCCAGTACTTC.